The source of this T cell receptor beta chain is a study of blood T cells in healthy people across ages. The sample holds a few counts of this clonotype. A sample-barcoded 5' primer and a J-beta primer mix were used in a second PCR of about 6 to 11 cycles. In TCRdb, the 5' RACE reads were re-called with MiXCR into one record per CDR3 protein. The table lists about 500,000 distinct CDR3 sequences, under 30% of them singletons. The CDR3 length is 19 residues. V was pared by 0 bases and J by 2 bases, with 21 bases between. Germline V gene lookup returns CDR1 LGHNA and CDR2 YSLEER. This sample was shared with a second study, whose subject was T cells of mothers and their children. Per that study: For unrelated pairs as for related ones, thymic selection shapes TCR recombination output similarly. Slightly higher, non-significant overlap characterized related mother-child pairs relative to unrelated pairs. Sequencing revealed no T cell clones that were persistent and microchimeric.

This TCR was recovered from a boy aged 5-17 years in good health. The sample taken for sequencing was blood. The chain has TRBV4-3 and TRBJ2-3, with D tentatively TRBD2 (6 bases). The CDR3 DNA sequence: TGCGCCAGCAGCCAAGACCCGGGGGTGACTCCTGAACACACAGATACGCAGTATTTT. Protein sequence: CASSQDPGVTPEHTDTQYF.